This T cell receptor beta chain was identified during a study of blood T cell repertoires in COVID-19 (dated by TCRdb to about 2020). With regard to the full study: Samples covering the acute and convalescent phases of COVID-19 were provided by collaborators in the United States, Italy and Spain. The prospective study material was composed of cDNA or gDNA derived from T cells, B-cell-depleted T cells, or PBMCs. The dataset comprised deeply sampled blood TCRbeta repertoires from subjects exposed to, actively infected with, or recovered from COVID-19. The repertoires were released in a freely available public database meant as a resource for research on the immune response to SARS-CoV-2. Samples came from the ongoing ImmuneRACE study (first 160 participants) plus 1,254 subjects from 6 global collaborators. Sample metadata almost always included a de-identified subject ID, COVID-19 status, age in years and sex. HLA class I and class II types, where available, came from metadata supplied by the sample provider rather than from assay-based typing. What the work shows at the level of the full study, not this receptor alone: How much clinical and demographic metadata was included differed by source and by participant, and the metadata was provided uncurated.

One collaborating source in Seattle enrolled patients during active infection and followed them longitudinally through the course of disease. Whole blood was collected in K2EDTA tubes by collaborating institutions according to the institutions' own protocols. For TCRbeta analysis, collaborator samples were shipped as frozen whole blood, as isolated PBMCs, or as DNA extracted from either sample type. TCRbeta CDR3 regions were amplified from genomic DNA using the immunoSEQ Assay, a bias-controlled multiplex PCR. Concerning the study's data processing: The number of nucleated cells in each sample was estimated by amplification of reference gene primers within the assay. To quantify the absolute abundance of each unique TCRbeta CDR3 rearrangement, sequence reads were collapsed and filtered. For each sample, productive Simpson clonality was calculated as the square root of Simpson's diversity index across productive rearrangements. Sourced from immuneACCESS, this table was stored by TCRdb with only in-frame sequences that have V and J called. A share of the clones is absent; for the studies checked, an unresolved V gene accounts for under half, and the remainder has no known explanation. V, J and clone size derive from that table, while D and trimming were established from the DNA sequence. The sample table shows about 160,000 clones, and 82% are seen once. Together, the top ten hold around 7% of the sample.

This clone has more than one count but fewer than ten. Its antigen is still unknown. One base away there is no much larger clone; base qualities are not given. Material: peripheral blood. This TCR was recovered from a woman in her 40s with COVID-19, enrolled during active disease.

The CDR3 protein sequence reads: CASSQDRGRGRREQYF. The nucleotides are TGTGCCAGCAGCCAAGATAGAGGCAGGGGTCGGCGCGAGCAGTACTTC. The chain couples TRBV3-1 (or the pseudogene TRBV3-2) to TRBJ2-7; TRBD1 is perhaps the D gene, given 6 matching bases. The germline V gene (reference sequence) sets CDR1 to LGHDT and CDR2 to YNNKEL. The CDR3 measures 16 amino acids from cysteine to phenylalanine. The CDR3 DNA has 48 bases and is translated from base 1. The germline ends are 18 bases apart after V is trimmed by 0 bases and J by 6 bases.